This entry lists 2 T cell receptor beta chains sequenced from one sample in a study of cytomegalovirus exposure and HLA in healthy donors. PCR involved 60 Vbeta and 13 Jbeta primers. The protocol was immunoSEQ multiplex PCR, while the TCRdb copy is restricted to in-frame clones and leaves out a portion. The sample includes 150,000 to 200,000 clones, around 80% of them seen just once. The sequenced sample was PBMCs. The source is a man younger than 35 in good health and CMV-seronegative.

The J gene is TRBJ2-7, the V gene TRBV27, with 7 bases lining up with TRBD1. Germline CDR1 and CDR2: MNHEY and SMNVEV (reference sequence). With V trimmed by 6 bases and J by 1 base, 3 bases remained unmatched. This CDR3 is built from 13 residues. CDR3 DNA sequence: TGTGCCAGCAGCGAACAGGGGTCCTACGAGCAGTACTTC. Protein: CASSEQGSYEQYF.

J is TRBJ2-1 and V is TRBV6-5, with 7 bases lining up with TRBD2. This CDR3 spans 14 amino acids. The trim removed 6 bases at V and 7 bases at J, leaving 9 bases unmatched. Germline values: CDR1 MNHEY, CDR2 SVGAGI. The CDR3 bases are TGTGCCAGCAGCCCCACAGCGGGAAGGAATGAGCAGTTCTTC. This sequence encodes CASSPTAGRNEQFF.